The rows below give T cell receptor beta chains drawn from one sample of a study of CD8 T cells in Susac syndrome. TCRdb independently ran MiXCR on the immunoSEQ multiplex PCR reads; one entry per CDR3 protein. The table lists some 300,000 distinct CDR3 sequences, 75% to 90% of them singletons. Specimen: CD8+ T cells from PBMCs. These TCRs come from a human donor with multiple sclerosis. CDR3s leave out the opening cysteine and the closing phenylalanine or tryptophan. D genes are given only for firm matches.

cdr3_aa | j_call | d_call | v_call
ASSPGTGWPSEQF | TRBJ2-1 | TRBD1 | TRBV18
ASRIGQTNTEAF | TRBJ1-1 | NA | TRBV6-2/TRBV6-3
ASAAGSSYEQY | TRBJ2-7 | NA | TRBV19
ASSQVSGQGVTEAF | TRBJ1-1 | TRBD1 | TRBV7-9
ASSPPGWPFTDTQY | TRBJ2-3 | NA | TRBV28
ASSLLGGDADTQY | TRBJ2-3 | NA | TRBV27
ASNPWSGSDEQF | TRBJ2-1 | NA | TRBV19
ASSFWTSSGTEAF | TRBJ1-1 | NA | TRBV28
ASSSRTSAYNEQF | TRBJ2-1 | TRBD2 | TRBV11-1
ASSLVMGLASGTQY | TRBJ2-5 | NA | TRBV7-2
ASSQDRLNEQF | TRBJ2-1 | NA | TRBV4-3
ASSLRGSFNEQF | TRBJ2-1 | NA | TRBV7-9
ASSLGGGLSYEQY | TRBJ2-7 | NA | TRBV19
ASSINANYEQY | TRBJ2-7 | NA | TRBV27
ASSYPRLAGLGGELF | TRBJ2-2 | NA | TRBV6-2/TRBV6-3
ASSQIPSGTGIHEQY | TRBJ2-7 | TRBD1 | TRBV9
ASSSIRGGVSGYT | TRBJ1-2 | NA | TRBV12-3/TRBV12-4
SVEWAGQGSYEQY | TRBJ2-7 | TRBD1 | TRBV29-1
ASSLTAGETQY | TRBJ2-5 | NA | TRBV5-1